The clone carrying this T cell receptor (beta chain) has more than one count but fewer than ten. Its antigen is currently unknown. These data belong to a study of CD8+ T cells in alopecia areata. V dropped 4 bases and J dropped 4; count of bases not matched to a gene: 5. Germline V gives CDR1 SQVTM, CDR2 ANQGSEA. The CDR3 is 13 residues long. Findings and limits, study-wide: Clonality exceeded that of normal scalp in lesional scalp, most notably in alopecia totalis/universalis.

Extraction and reverse transcription of RNA yielded cDNA as the sequencing template. Here immunoSEQ multiplex PCR was the method, and the copy in TCRdb shows in-frame clones only, minus some. The table has 90,000 to 120,000 clones, 55% to 60% seen once. The TCR comes from a human donor with alopecia areata. Input material: NKG2D-low CD8+ T cells sorted from blood. The chain joins TRBV29-1 to TRBJ1-2; TRBD1 aligns across 8 bases. The chain's CDR3 is CSVGDRGSYGYTF. For the CDR3, the DNA is TGCAGCGTTGGTGACAGGGGAAGCTATGGCTACACCTTC.